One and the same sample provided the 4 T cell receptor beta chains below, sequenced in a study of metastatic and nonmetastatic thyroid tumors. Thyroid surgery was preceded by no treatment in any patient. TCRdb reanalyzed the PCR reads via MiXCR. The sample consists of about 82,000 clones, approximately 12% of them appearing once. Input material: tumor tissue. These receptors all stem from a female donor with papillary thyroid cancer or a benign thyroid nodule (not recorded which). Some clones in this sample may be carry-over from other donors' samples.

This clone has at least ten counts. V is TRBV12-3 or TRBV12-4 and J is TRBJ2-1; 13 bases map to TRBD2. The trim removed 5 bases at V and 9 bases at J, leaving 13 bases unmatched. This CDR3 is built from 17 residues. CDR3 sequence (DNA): TGTGCCAGCAGTCCATTCCTACTAGCGGGAGGGCCTGGTGAGCAGTTCTTC. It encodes CASSPFLLAGGPGEQFF.

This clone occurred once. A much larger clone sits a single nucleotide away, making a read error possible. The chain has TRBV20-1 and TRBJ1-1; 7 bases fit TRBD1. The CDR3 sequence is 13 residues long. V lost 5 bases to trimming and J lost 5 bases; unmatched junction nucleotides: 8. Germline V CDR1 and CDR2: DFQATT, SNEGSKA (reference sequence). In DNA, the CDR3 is TGCAGTGCTTGGGACAGAATGGGGACTGAAGCTTTCTTT. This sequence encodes CSAWDRMGTEAFF.

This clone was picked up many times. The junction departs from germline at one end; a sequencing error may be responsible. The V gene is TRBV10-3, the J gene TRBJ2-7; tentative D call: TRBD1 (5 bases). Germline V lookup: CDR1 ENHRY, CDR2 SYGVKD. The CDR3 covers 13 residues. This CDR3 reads CAIRSTEAYVQYF. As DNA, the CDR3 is TGTGCCATCAGATCGACAGAAGCCTACGTGCAGTACTTC.

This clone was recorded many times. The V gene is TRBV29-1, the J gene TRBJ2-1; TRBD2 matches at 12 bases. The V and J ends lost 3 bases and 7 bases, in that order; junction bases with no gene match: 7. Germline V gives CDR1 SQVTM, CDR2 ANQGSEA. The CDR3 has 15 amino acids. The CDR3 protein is CSVDRLAGGPNEQFF. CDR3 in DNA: TGCAGCGTTGATCGGCTAGCGGGAGGGCCTAATGAGCAGTTCTTC.